This T cell receptor (beta chain) appears in the sequencing data of a study of T cell responses to AZD1222 COVID-19 vaccine. On the study more broadly: Some second doses came at about 4 weeks and others at about 12 weeks; these were pooled. Study-level findings and limits: Clonal diversity may have been underestimated in mostly white British donors. Repertoires were obtained solely post-peak T cell response.

This clone appeared a single time. Its cognate antigen is unknown. Germline-derived CDR1 and CDR2 are SGHDN and FVKESK. Trimming removed 1 base from V and 4 bases from J, with 8 bases in between. CDR3 length: 14 amino acids. Repertoires were generated with immunoSEQ multiplex PCR, while TCRdb's copy carries only in-frame clones and drops some. In the table there are about 130,000 clones, approximately 88% of which are singletons. The rearrangement uses TRBV14 and TRBJ1-3; no clear D. The sequenced sample was peripheral blood, obtained on day 0 of AZD1222 vaccination. This receptor was obtained from an adult in good health. The CDR3 bases are TGTGCCAGCAGCCAAGCTACAGCCGGAAACACCATATATTTT. It specifies CASSQATAGNTIYF.